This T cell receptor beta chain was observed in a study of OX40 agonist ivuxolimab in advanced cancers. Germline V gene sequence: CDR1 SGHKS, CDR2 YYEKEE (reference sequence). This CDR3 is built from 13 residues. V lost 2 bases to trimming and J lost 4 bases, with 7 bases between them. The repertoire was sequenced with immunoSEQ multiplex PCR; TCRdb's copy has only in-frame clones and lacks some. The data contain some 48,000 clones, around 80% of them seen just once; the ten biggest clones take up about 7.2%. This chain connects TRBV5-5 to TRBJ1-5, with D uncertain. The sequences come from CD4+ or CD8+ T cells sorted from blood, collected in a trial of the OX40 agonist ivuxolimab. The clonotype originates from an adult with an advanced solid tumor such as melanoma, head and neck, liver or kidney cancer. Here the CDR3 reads CASSFGENQPQHF. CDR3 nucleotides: TGTGCCAGCAGCTTTGGGGAGAATCAGCCCCAGCATTTT.